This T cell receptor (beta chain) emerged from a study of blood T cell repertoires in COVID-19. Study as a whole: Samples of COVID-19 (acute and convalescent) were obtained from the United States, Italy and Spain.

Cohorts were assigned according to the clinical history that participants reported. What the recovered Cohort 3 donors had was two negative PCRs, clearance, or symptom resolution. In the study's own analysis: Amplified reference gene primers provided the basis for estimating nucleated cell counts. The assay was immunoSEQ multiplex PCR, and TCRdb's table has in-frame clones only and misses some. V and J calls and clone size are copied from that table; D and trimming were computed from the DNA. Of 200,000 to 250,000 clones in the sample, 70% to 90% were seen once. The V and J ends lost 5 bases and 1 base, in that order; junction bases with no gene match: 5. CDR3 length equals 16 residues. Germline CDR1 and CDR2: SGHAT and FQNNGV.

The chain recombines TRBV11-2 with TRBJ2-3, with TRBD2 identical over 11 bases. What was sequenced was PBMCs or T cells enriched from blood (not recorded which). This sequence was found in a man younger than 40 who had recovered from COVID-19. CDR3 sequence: CASSRMTSGGTDTQYF. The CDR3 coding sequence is TGTGCCAGCAGCCGAATGACTAGCGGGGGCACAGATACGCAGTATTTT. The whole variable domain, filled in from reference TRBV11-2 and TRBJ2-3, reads EAGVAQSPRYKIIEKRQSVAFWCNPISGHATLYWYQQILGQGPKLLIQFQNNGVVDDSQLPKDRFSAERLKGVDSTLKIQPAKLEDSAVYLCASSRMTSGGTDTQYFGPGTRLTVL.